The 8 T cell receptor beta chains listed next were all sequenced from one sample in a study of cytomegalovirus exposure and HLA in healthy donors. Assay: immunoSEQ multiplex PCR; the TCRdb copy retains only in-frame clones and omits some. The repertoire holds approximately 59,000 clones, with around 92% as singletons. Sample: PBMCs. These receptors were taken from a man in his late teens or twenties in good health and CMV-seropositive.

V and J are TRBV28 and TRBJ2-1; 11 nucleotides line up with TRBD2. This CDR3 has 16 residues. Germline-derived CDR1 and CDR2 are MDHEN and SYDVKM. The V and J ends lost 6 bases and 5 bases, in that order; junction bases with no gene match: 9. CDR3 sequence reads: CASSSLLAGVDNEQFF. Here the CDR3 DNA reads TGTGCCAGCAGCTCCCTACTAGCGGGAGTTGACAATGAGCAGTTCTTC.

V usage is TRBV28 and J usage is TRBJ2-1; 8 bases are shared with TRBD1. With 5 bases clipped from V and 3 bases from J, the junction kept 9 bases outside the gene matches. The CDR3 contains 16 residues. Germline assignment: CDR1 MDHEN and CDR2 SYDVKM. CDR3 in amino acids: CASSPVGRGLYNEQFF. The CDR3 coding sequence is TGTGCCAGCAGTCCGGTGGGCAGGGGGCTCTACAATGAGCAGTTCTTC.

The chain joins TRBV5-6 to TRBJ2-7; 7 bases agree with TRBD1. The germline V gene has CDR1 SGHDT and CDR2 YYEEEE. Losses at the gene ends were 0 bases for V and 3 bases for J; bases not matched to a gene: 9. CDR3 size: 16 residues. The CDR3, as DNA: TGTGCCAGCAGCTTGGGGTTTCCGGGACAGATCTACGAGCAGTACTTC. It codes for CASSLGFPGQIYEQYF. Using reference TRBV5-6 and TRBJ2-7 for the parts outside the CDR3, the full variable domain is DAGVTQSPTHLIKTRGQQVTLRCSPKSGHDTVSWYQQALGQGPQFIFQYYEEEERQRGNFPDRFSGHQFPNYSSELNVNALLLGDSALYLCASSLGFPGQIYEQYFGPGTRLTVT.

This chain joins TRBV29-1 and TRBJ2-7; TRBD1 matches at 7 bases. V shed 6 bases, J shed 2 bases, and the junction held 4 bases outside the gene matches. Germline-derived CDR1 and CDR2 are SQVTM and ANQGSEA. The CDR3 contains 12 residues. CDR3 DNA: TGCAGCGTCAGACAGGGCACCTACGAGCAGTACTTC. It specifies CSVRQGTYEQYF.

The table lists this clone with a count of one. The chain joins TRBV7-3 to TRBJ2-3; 8 bases are a match to TRBD2. Per germline, CDR1 SGHTA and CDR2 FQGTGA. Losses at the gene ends were 5 bases for V and 3 bases for J; bases not matched to a gene: 4. The length of the CDR3 is 14 residues. CDR3 region: CASSKGTSTDTQYF. DNA for the CDR3: TGTGCCAGCAGCAAAGGGACTAGTACAGATACGCAGTATTTT.

The V and J genes are TRBV19 and TRBJ2-1; 9 nucleotides align to TRBD2. The CDR3 contains 13 residues. Germline V lookup: CDR1 LNHDA, CDR2 SQIVND (reference sequence). J was trimmed by 8 bases and V by 7 bases; bases with no gene match: 6. CDR3 protein: CASMAGGPYEQFF. In DNA form, the CDR3 reads TGTGCCAGTATGGCGGGAGGGCCCTATGAGCAGTTCTTC.

V and J are TRBV28 and TRBJ1-2, with 7 bases identical to TRBD1. V trimming: 4 bases; J trimming: 0 bases; junction bases outside the gene matches: 8. The germline V gene has CDR1 MDHEN and CDR2 SYDVKM. This CDR3 contains 16 residues. The CDR3 DNA is TGTGCCAGCAGTTCGGCACAGGGGCTCACTAACTATGGCTACACCTTC. This encodes CASSSAQGLTNYGYTF.

The chain links TRBV11-2 to TRBJ2-6; TRBD2 might be the D (6 bases). The germline V gene has CDR1 SGHAT and CDR2 FQNNGV. V lost 5 bases and J 1 base, leaving 15 bases between the germline ends. The CDR3 has 17 amino acids. CDR3 amino acids: CASSGGTSLSGANVLTF. CDR3 sequence (DNA): TGTGCCAGCAGCGGCGGGACTTCCTTATCTGGGGCCAACGTCCTGACTTTC.